These 17 T cell receptor beta chains came from one sample sequenced in a study of cytomegalovirus exposure and HLA in healthy donors. PCR was performed using 60 Vbeta and 13 Jbeta primers. Profiled with immunoSEQ multiplex PCR; TCRdb holds only in-frame clones, not every one. The table includes around 170,000 clones, around 68% detected once. Material for sequencing was PBMCs. These TCRs come from a girl aged 10-17 years in good health and CMV-seronegative.

This clone occurred a few times. The gene calls are TRBV7-9 and TRBJ1-1, with D tentatively TRBD1 (5 bases). Trimming pared 5 bases from V and 4 bases from J, leaving 17 bases between. This CDR3 is 15 amino acids long. Germline loops: CDR1 SEHNR, CDR2 FQNEAQ (reference sequence). CDR3 loop: CASSTHRIGSTEAFF. CDR3 bases: TGTGCCAGCAGCACCCACAGGATTGGAAGCACTGAAGCTTTCTTT.

This clone was counted once. V usage is TRBV13 and J usage is TRBJ1-2; D gene ambiguous. V lost 2 bases, J lost 6 bases, and 16 bases lay in between. Per the germline V gene, CDR1 is PRHDT and CDR2 is FYEKMQ (reference sequence). The CDR3 has 15 amino acids. The CDR3: CASSLMLGREHGYTF. Here the CDR3 DNA reads TGTGCCAGCAGCTTAATGTTGGGTAGGGAGCATGGCTACACCTTC.

The J gene is TRBJ1-1, the V gene TRBV30; maybe TRBD1 (5 bases). The CDR3 sequence is 12 residues long. The V gene lost 1 base and the J gene lost 7 bases, with 10 bases spanning the gap. CDR1 and CDR2 (germline): GTSNPN, SVGIG (reference sequence). The CDR3 loop reads CAWSGRGGEAFF. The CDR3 DNA is TGTGCCTGGAGTGGAAGGGGAGGTGAAGCTTTCTTT.

The chain employs TRBV10-3 and TRBJ1-2, with a tentative D call TRBD1 (5 bases). V lost 2 bases to trimming and J lost 0 bases, with 19 bases between them. Germline V lookup: CDR1 ENHRY, CDR2 SYGVKD. The CDR3 extends over 18 amino acids. Here the CDR3 reads CAISEGSPGGTANYGYTF. The CDR3 DNA reads as TGTGCCATCAGTGAGGGTTCGCCCGGGGGGACGGCTAACTATGGCTACACCTTC.

V gene TRBV27 combines with J gene TRBJ1-2; 8 nucleotides align to TRBD1. The germline V gene encodes CDR1 MNHEY and CDR2 SMNVEV (reference sequence). The CDR3 length is 15 residues. Trimming at V came to 8 bases and at J to 8 bases, leaving 16 bases not matched to a gene. CDR3 DNA sequence: TGTGCCAGCGGGGGGATGGACAGGGTTGGAAGAGGCTACACCTTC. Translating gives CASGGMDRVGRGYTF.

The chain carries TRBV6-5 and TRBJ1-2; the D gene is possibly TRBD1 (5 bases). CDR1 is MNHEY and CDR2 is SVGAGI in the germline V gene. The CDR3 is made up of 16 amino acids. V gave up 4 bases and J gave up 3 bases, with 18 bases separating them. The CDR3 nucleotides read TGTGCCAGCAGTTTAGACAGTTCCCAGACCTACTATGGCTACACCTTC. It specifies CASSLDSSQTYYGYTF.

This chain joins TRBV9 and TRBJ2-6, with 8 bases identical to TRBD1. Germline lookup yields CDR1 SGDLS and CDR2 YYNGEE. V lost 3 bases and J lost 1; bases outside the gene matches: 9. The CDR3 sequence is 18 residues long. The CDR3 DNA reads TGTGCCAGCAGCGCCTGGACAGGGCGTCTTTCTGGGGCCAACGTCCTGACTTTC. This sequence encodes CASSAWTGRLSGANVLTF.

The chain couples TRBV5-6 to TRBJ1-1, with 9 bases that match TRBD1. CDR3 length: 13 residues. The germline V gene encodes CDR1 SGHDT and CDR2 YYEEEE. V was clipped by 3 bases and J by 6 bases; unmatched bases: 3. CDR3 bases: TGTGCCAGCAGCTCCGACAGGGGGTCTGAAGCTTTCTTT. Residues: CASSSDRGSEAFF. Looking up the rest from reference TRBV5-6 and TRBJ1-1 gives the full variable domain: DAGVTQSPTHLIKTRGQQVTLRCSPKSGHDTVSWYQQALGQGPQFIFQYYEEEERQRGNFPDRFSGHQFPNYSSELNVNALLLGDSALYLCASSSDRGSEAFFGQGTRLTVV.

The chain couples TRBV27 to TRBJ2-1; no definite D call. CDR1 MNHEY and CDR2 SMNVEV come from the germline V gene (reference sequence). Trimming removed 2 bases at V and 3 bases at J, with 5 bases between. This CDR3 has 13 residues. CDR3 amino acids: CASSLTDYNEQFF. In nucleotides, the CDR3 is TGTGCCAGCAGTTTAACAGACTACAATGAGCAGTTCTTC.

The CDR3 loop reads CASSPGTSSYEQYF. In DNA form, the CDR3 reads TGTGCCAGCAGCCCCGGGACTAGCTCCTACGAGCAGTACTTC. The V gene is TRBV6-5, the J gene TRBJ2-7, with 8 nucleotides matching TRBD2. V shed 6 bases and J 0 bases; nucleotides not matched to a gene: 4. The CDR3 consists of 14 residues. Germline CDR1 MNHEY, CDR2 SVGAGI.

V usage is TRBV5-1 and J usage is TRBJ1-2; TRBD1 aligns across 7 bases. Unmatched junction bases numbered 3, after V lost 0 bases and J lost 4 bases. This CDR3 has 14 residues. The germline CDR1 and CDR2 sequences are SGHRS and YFSETQ. CDR3 in amino acids: CASSLEGGLYGYTF. CDR3 in DNA: TGCGCCAGCAGCTTGGAAGGGGGCCTCTATGGCTACACCTTC.

This rearrangement joins TRBV19 to TRBJ2-1; 14 bases match TRBD2. V lost 5 bases to trimming and J lost 2 bases; unmatched junction nucleotides: 8. This CDR3 contains 18 residues. Germline V lookup: CDR1 LNHDA, CDR2 SQIVND (reference sequence). For the CDR3, the DNA is TGTGCCAGTAGTCCCACGGGACTAGCGGGGGATGCCTACAATGAGCAGTTCTTC. It is translated as CASSPTGLAGDAYNEQFF.

The chain uses TRBV9 and TRBJ2-3, with D perhaps matching TRBD2 (6 bases). This CDR3 has 15 amino acids. Germline assignment: CDR1 SGDLS and CDR2 YYNGEE. V dropped 0 bases and J dropped 2 bases, with 10 bases sitting between them. The CDR3 DNA is TGTGCCAGCAGCGTAGGGTGGGAGGACACAGATACGCAGTATTTT. Amino acids: CASSVGWEDTDTQYF.

The chain links TRBV7-9 to TRBJ1-2; TRBD1 matches at 8 bases. Germline lookup yields CDR1 SEHNR and CDR2 FQNEAQ (reference sequence). The CDR3 covers 14 residues. The J segment lost 5 bases and the V segment lost 5 bases, leaving 7 bases of the junction unmatched. This chain's CDR3 is CASSPTGERYGYTF. As DNA, the CDR3 is TGTGCCAGCAGCCCGACAGGGGAGCGTTATGGCTACACCTTC.

The rearrangement joins TRBV5-1 to TRBJ2-3; TRBD2 is a possible D gene (7 bases). CDR1 and CDR2 from the germline V gene are SGHRS and YFSETQ. The CDR3 consists of 14 residues. Trimming shortened V by 6 bases and J by 2 bases, and 13 bases separated the two germline ends. The CDR3 here is CASIRGASTDTQYF. The CDR3 DNA sequence: TGCGCCAGCATTCGGGGGGCCTCCACAGATACGCAGTATTTT.

This clone was detected only a few times. This chain links TRBV2 with TRBJ2-1; 7 nucleotides align to TRBD2. J gave up 10 bases and V 10 bases, and 4 bases lay outside the gene matches. The germline gives CDR1 SNHLY, CDR2 FYNNEI. This CDR3 has 10 amino acids. The CDR3 coding sequence is TGTGCCACCTCGGGAGGAGAGCAGTTCTTC. Translating gives CATSGGEQFF. Using reference TRBV2 and TRBJ2-1 for the parts outside the CDR3, the full variable domain is EPEVTQTPSHQVTQMGQEVILRCVPISNHLYFYWYRQILGQKVEFLVSFYNNEISEKSEIFDDQFSVERPDGSNFTLKIRSTKLEDSAMYFCATSGGEQFFGPGTRLTVL.

The J gene is TRBJ2-3, the V gene TRBV5-6; weak D call: TRBD2 (6 bases). V dropped 1 base and J dropped 5 bases, with 17 bases sitting between them. CDR1 and CDR2 from the germline V gene are SGHDT and YYEEEE. The CDR3 is 16 residues long. The CDR3 spells CASSLLRGGSKDTQYF. In nucleotides, the CDR3 is TGTGCCAGCAGCTTGTTACGCGGAGGGTCCAAAGATACGCAGTATTTT. Full variable domain (missing parts from reference TRBV5-6 and TRBJ2-3): DAGVTQSPTHLIKTRGQQVTLRCSPKSGHDTVSWYQQALGQGPQFIFQYYEEEERQRGNFPDRFSGHQFPNYSSELNVNALLLGDSALYLCASSLLRGGSKDTQYFGPGTRLTVL.